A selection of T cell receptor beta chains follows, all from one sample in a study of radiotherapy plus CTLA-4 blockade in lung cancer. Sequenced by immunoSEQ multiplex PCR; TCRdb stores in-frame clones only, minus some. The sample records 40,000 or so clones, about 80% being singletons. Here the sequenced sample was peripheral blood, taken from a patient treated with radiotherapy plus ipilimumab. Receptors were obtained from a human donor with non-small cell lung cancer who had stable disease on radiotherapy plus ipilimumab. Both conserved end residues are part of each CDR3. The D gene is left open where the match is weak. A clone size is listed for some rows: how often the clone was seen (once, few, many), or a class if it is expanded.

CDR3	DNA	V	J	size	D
CASISGQGYEQYF	TGTGCCAGCATTTCGGGACAGGGTTACGAGCAGTACTTC	TRBV6-5	TRBJ2-7	few	TRBD1
CASSHTRTAQFF	TGTGCCAGCAGCCATACGAGGACAGCTCAGTTTTTT	TRBV14	TRBJ2-2	-	-
CASSLGDRVKDEQFF	TGCGCCAGCAGCTTGGGGGACAGGGTAAAGGATGAGCAGTTCTTC	TRBV5-1	TRBJ2-1	-	TRBD1
CASSTTRSRGGNQPQHF	TGTGCCAGTAGTACTACCAGGTCTCGAGGAGGCAATCAGCCCCAGCATTTT	TRBV19	TRBJ1-5	-	-
CASSLARLPYEQYF	TGTGCCAGCAGCTTAGCAAGACTGCCCTACGAGCAGTACTTC	TRBV11-2	TRBJ2-7	-	-
CASRAESSYNEQFF	TGCGCCAGCCGGGCCGAGAGCTCCTACAATGAGCAGTTCTTC	TRBV4-1	TRBJ2-1	-	-
CASRHQGSTDTQYF	TGTGCCAGCAGACATCAGGGTAGCACAGATACGCAGTATTTT	TRBV27	TRBJ2-3	few	-
CASSVGQGPSGNTIYF	TGTGCCAGCAGCGTAGGCCAGGGGCCCTCTGGAAACACCATATATTTT	TRBV9	TRBJ1-3	-	-
CASSDGTAQGGQYF	TGTGCCAGCAGCGACGGGACGGCGCAGGGGGGGCAGTACTTC	TRBV9	TRBJ2-7	-	-
CASSVVPENTEAFF	TGTGCCAGCAGCGTGGTTCCCGAGAACACTGAAGCTTTCTTT	TRBV9	TRBJ1-1	-	-
CATSRDGGIPYGYTF	TGTGCCACCAGCAGAGATGGGGGAATTCCATATGGCTACACCTTC	TRBV15	TRBJ1-2	-	-
CASGGSGVETQYF	TGTGCCAGCGGGGGTAGCGGAGTCGAGACCCAGTACTTC	TRBV2	TRBJ2-5	-	-
CASSFGQGRPNEQFF	TGTGCCAGCAGTTTCGGTCAGGGGAGGCCCAATGAGCAGTTCTTC	TRBV28	TRBJ2-1	once	-
CASSSQHAGQAFF	TGTGCCAGCAGCTCCCAGCATGCGGGGCAAGCTTTCTTT	TRBV7-2	TRBJ1-1	-	-
CASSFSGAPYNEQFF	TGTGCCAGCAGTTTCTCCGGGGCCCCCTACAATGAGCAGTTCTTC	TRBV28	TRBJ2-1	-	-
CASSQDRQGLYGYTF	TGTGCCAGCAGCCAAGATCGACAGGGCCTCTATGGCTACACCTTC	TRBV14	TRBJ1-2	-	TRBD1
CASSAGSSGNTIYF	TGCGCCAGCAGCGCGGGTTCCTCTGGAAACACCATATATTTT	TRBV5-1	TRBJ1-3	-	-
CASSYTIASTDTQYF	TGTGCCAGCAGCTACACTATAGCTAGCACAGATACGCAGTATTTT	TRBV9	TRBJ2-3	few	-
CATSRDFFGREVTEAFF	TGTGCCACCAGCAGAGATTTCTTCGGCAGGGAGGTCACTGAAGCTTTCTTT	TRBV15	TRBJ1-1	-	-
CASSIHPNRGTPHGYTF	TGTGCCAGCAGCATACATCCCAATCGCGGGACACCGCATGGCTACACCTTC	TRBV5-4	TRBJ1-2	-	-
CASSLGGRAYGYTF	TGTGCCAGCAGCTTGGGGGGCAGAGCCTATGGCTACACCTTC	TRBV5-5	TRBJ1-2	few	-
CATSRDRDYYGYTF	TGTGCCACCAGCAGAGATCGAGACTACTATGGCTACACCTTC	TRBV15	TRBJ1-2	-	-
CASSQVGEQGANEQYF	TGTGCCAGCAGCCAAGTCGGGGAGCAGGGGGCGAACGAGCAGTACTTC	TRBV4-2	TRBJ2-7	-	TRBD1
CASSLRRVNEKLFF	TGTGCCAGCAGCTTACGCAGGGTTAATGAAAAACTGTTTTTT	TRBV7-2	TRBJ1-4	-	-
CASGLVLKCTEGSRQETQYF	TGTGCTAGTGGTTTGGTACTAAAATGTACCGAGGGGTCGCGCCAAGAGACCCAGTACTTC	TRBV12-5	TRBJ2-5	-	-
CAISDQMLNYGYTF	TGTGCCATCAGTGACCAGATGCTGAACTATGGCTACACCTTC	TRBV10-3	TRBJ1-2	-	-
CATSSLFPNTGELFF	TGTGCCACCAGCAGCTTATTTCCGAACACCGGGGAGCTGTTTTTT	TRBV15	TRBJ2-2	-	-
CASSSVSGFYGYTF	TGTGCCAGCAGCTCCGTCTCAGGCTTCTACGGCTACACCTTC	TRBV5-5	TRBJ1-2	few	-
CASSDSTGDNSPLHF	TGTGCCAGCAGTGACTCGACAGGGGACAATTCACCCCTCCACTTT	TRBV28	TRBJ1-6	few	TRBD1
CASSPVGSGASSTDTQYF	TGTGCCAGCTCACCCGTTGGTAGCGGGGCCTCTAGCACAGATACGCAGTATTTT	TRBV18	TRBJ2-3	-	TRBD2
CASSARRRTDTQYF	TGTGCCAGTAGTGCGCGCAGGCGCACAGATACGCAGTATTTT	TRBV19	TRBJ2-3	-	-
CASSPTTAINYGYTF	TGTGCCAGCAGCCCGACGACAGCTATTAACTATGGCTACACCTTC	TRBV9	TRBJ1-2	-	-
CASSLIHRVYNEQFF	TGTGCCAGCAGCTTAATTCATAGGGTCTACAATGAGCAGTTCTTC	TRBV7-8	TRBJ2-1	-	-
CASSLAGTGGTAFF	TGTGCCAGCAGCTTAGCGGGGACAGGGGGCACCGCTTTCTTT	TRBV7-8	TRBJ1-1	-	TRBD1
CASAGSYEQYF	TGTGCCAGCGCGGGATCCTACGAGCAGTACTTC	TRBV6-6	TRBJ2-7	-	-
CASSWGGTYNSPLHF	TGTGCCAGCAGCTGGGGGGGCACCTATAATTCACCCCTCCACTTT	TRBV9	TRBJ1-6	-	-
CASSSGTSGYYNEQFF	TGTGCCAGCAGTTCGGGGACTAGCGGATACTACAATGAGCAGTTCTTC	TRBV13	TRBJ2-1	-	TRBD2
CASSFFSVPQHF	TGTGCCAGCAGTTTTTTCTCGGTGCCCCAGCATTTT	TRBV28	TRBJ1-5	-	-
CASSPVPSNQPQHF	TGTGCCAGCAGCCCTGTTCCTAGCAATCAGCCCCAGCATTTT	TRBV9	TRBJ1-5	-	-
CASTEAGNTIYF	TGCGCCAGCACGGAAGCTGGAAACACCATATATTTT	TRBV5-1	TRBJ1-3	-	-
CSVDERGPDYGYTF	TGCAGCGTTGATGAAAGGGGCCCCGACTATGGCTACACCTTC	TRBV29-1	TRBJ1-2	-	-
CAWTDRAAIGYTF	TGTGCCTGGACCGACAGGGCGGCGATCGGCTACACCTTC	TRBV30	TRBJ1-2	-	TRBD1
CASSSGITKNTEAFF	TGCGCCAGCAGTTCGGGGATAACCAAGAACACTGAAGCTTTCTTT	TRBV5-1	TRBJ1-1	-	-
CASSESGRNTEAFF	TGCGCCAGCAGTGAGTCCGGACGGAACACTGAAGCTTTCTTT	TRBV10-1	TRBJ1-1	-	-
CASSLQAGGIRTNEKLFF	TGTGCCAGCAGCTTGCAAGCAGGGGGAATAAGGACTAATGAAAAACTGTTTTTT	TRBV5-8	TRBJ1-4	-	TRBD1
CAISDSEKLFF	TGTGCCATCAGTGACTCCGAAAAACTGTTTTTT	TRBV10-3	TRBJ1-4	medium-sized	-
CASSMTPGALQPQHF	TGTGCCAGTAGTATGACGCCGGGGGCGCTTCAGCCCCAGCATTTT	TRBV19	TRBJ1-5	-	-
CASSPDRNYGYTF	TGTGCCAGCAGCCCCGACAGGAACTATGGCTACACCTTC	TRBV7-3	TRBJ1-2	-	-
CSVESPGTYGYTF	TGCAGCGTTGAATCTCCAGGGACCTATGGCTACACCTTC	TRBV29-1	TRBJ1-2	-	-
CSVATSSGNTIYF	TGCAGCGTTGCGACGAGCTCTGGAAACACCATATATTTT	TRBV29-1	TRBJ1-3	-	-
CASSLGVSGSTSGNTIYF	TGTGCCAGCAGTTTAGGAGTGTCAGGGTCTACCTCTGGAAACACCATATATTTT	TRBV28	TRBJ1-3	-	-
CASKVAGQGFLEAFF	TGTGCCAGTAAGGTTGCCGGACAGGGTTTTTTGGAAGCTTTCTTT	TRBV19	TRBJ1-1	few	TRBD1
CASSHGQGTNYGYTF	TGTGCCAGCAGCCACGGACAGGGAACTAACTATGGCTACACCTTC	TRBV27	TRBJ1-2	-	TRBD1
CASIKEAGAYTEAFF	TGTGCCAGCATTAAGGAGGCAGGGGCATACACTGAAGCTTTCTTT	TRBV2	TRBJ1-1	-	-
CASSLGDSLITFF	TGTGCCAGCAGTTTAGGGGACAGCCTGATAACTTTCTTT	TRBV28	TRBJ1-1	-	TRBD1